These T cell receptor beta chains were read from a single sample in a study of a mutant IDH1 vaccine in newly diagnosed glioma. Generated by immunoSEQ multiplex PCR, the TCRdb table keeps only in-frame clones and is missing some. The table lists under 150,000 clones, about 90% of them singletons. For these TCRs, the target antigens are not known. Sequences were derived from PBMCs, sampled from a glioma patient whose treatment included an IDH1 peptide vaccine. These TCRs come from a woman aged 45 to 65 with glioma. CDR3s include the opening cysteine and the closing phenylalanine or tryptophan. The order of the fields is J gene, clone size, D gene, V gene, CDR3 length, CDR3 DNA, CDR3 protein. The D gene is left open where the match is weak. Clone sizes are given selectively: once, few, many, or a class where the clone is expanded.

TRBJ1-5 | - | - | TRBV28 | 14 | TGTGCCAGCACCTTCGGGGGCCGCAATCAGCCCCAGCATTTT | CASTFGGRNQPQHF
TRBJ2-7 | - | TRBD2 | TRBV2 | 17 | TGTGCCAGCAGTGGGGGAACTAGCGGGAGGCGAACCTACGAGCAGTACTTC | CASSGGTSGRRTYEQYF
TRBJ2-1 | - | - | TRBV7-9 | 17 | TGTGCCAGCCCCAAGGAGTATTGGGCGGCCCAATACAATGAGCAGTTCTTC | CASPKEYWAAQYNEQFF
TRBJ2-2 | - | - | TRBV4-1 | 16 | TGCGCCAGCAGCCAGGGTGCCGGGACAAAAACCGGGGAGCTGTTTTTT | CASSQGAGTKTGELFF
TRBJ2-3 | - | - | TRBV13 | 15 | TGTGCCAGCAGCTTCCAACGCGGCAGCACAGATACGCAGTATTTT | CASSFQRGSTDTQYF
TRBJ1-5 | few | - | TRBV7-6 | 15 | TGTGCCAGCAGCCTAGAAGGGAGGGGGGATCAGCCCCAGCATTTT | CASSLEGRGDQPQHF
TRBJ1-2 | - | - | TRBV2 | 13 | TGTGCCAGCAGCTCGGACAAAGGGGGAGGCTACACCTTC | CASSSDKGGGYTF
TRBJ2-2 | - | - | TRBV4-1 | 16 | TGCGCCAGCAGACTTTCAAGAGGCCCGAACACCGGGGAGCTGTTTTTT | CASRLSRGPNTGELFF
TRBJ2-7 | - | - | TRBV18 | 13 | TGTGCCAGCTCACCTCAGGACCGAGGGGAGCAGTACTTC | CASSPQDRGEQYF
TRBJ2-1 | - | TRBD2 | TRBV5-1 | 16 | TGCGCCAGCAGCTTGTTACTAGCGGGAGGGGGCAATGAGCAGTTCTTC | CASSLLLAGGGNEQFF
TRBJ1-1 | - | TRBD1 | TRBV10-1 | 13 | TGCGCCAGCAAGGGACAGCGGGGCGCTGAAGCTTTCTTT | CASKGQRGAEAFF
TRBJ2-4 | - | - | TRBV7-6 | 17 | TGTGCCAGCAGCTTAGGGGGCGGCCAGATGGCCAAAAACATTCAGTACTTC | CASSLGGGQMAKNIQYF
TRBJ2-1 | - | - | TRBV11-3 | 13 | TGTGCCAGCAGCTGGGGCGACTACAATGAGCAGTTCTTC | CASSWGDYNEQFF
TRBJ2-2 | - | - | TRBV29-1 | 16 | TGCAGCCCCGGAGGGAGGCCAGCCCCGAACACCGGGGAGCTGTTTTTT | CSPGGRPAPNTGELFF
TRBJ2-2 | - | TRBD2 | TRBV12-5 | 17 | TGTGCTAGTGGTTTGGTAGGGCTAGCGGGAAGCACCGGGGAGCTGTTTTTT | CASGLVGLAGSTGELFF
TRBJ2-2 | - | TRBD1 | TRBV25-1 | 13 | TGTGCCAGCAGTGGGACAGGGGGCCGGGGAGCTGTTTTT | CASSGTGGRGAVF
TRBJ1-5 | - | TRBD1 | TRBV15 | 14 | TGTGCCACCAGCAGAGGGACAGGGAGTCAGCCCCAGCATTTT | CATSRGTGSQPQHF
TRBJ2-3 | - | - | TRBV27 | 13 | TGTGCCAGCACCCCAGACGGCACAGATACGCAGTATTTT | CASTPDGTDTQYF
TRBJ1-1 | - | - | TRBV6-1 | 13 | TGTGCCAGCAGTGCCGACCCGCGAACTGAAGCTTTCTTT | CASSADPRTEAFF
TRBJ2-1 | - | - | TRBV2 | 12 | TGTGCCAGCAGTGGACTGGAGAATGAGCAGTTCTTC | CASSGLENEQFF
TRBJ2-7 | - | TRBD1 | TRBV7-7 | 15 | TGTGCTAGCAGCCCCCTGGGGGGACAGGGCTTCGAGCAGTACTTC | CASSPLGGQGFEQYF
TRBJ2-7 | once | TRBD1 | TRBV30 | 13 | TGTGCCTGGAGAGACAGGGGCGACTACGAGCAGTACTTC | CAWRDRGDYEQYF
TRBJ2-3 | - | TRBD2 | TRBV10-3 | 19 | TGTGCCATCAGTGAGTACCCTGTGGCTAGCGGATCCTTCACAGATACGCAGTATTTT | CAISEYPVASGSFTDTQYF
TRBJ2-3 | - | - | TRBV27 | 12 | TGTGCCAGCAGTCCTCGGGGGGATACGCAGTATTTT | CASSPRGDTQYF
TRBJ2-7 | - | - | TRBV28 | 13 | TGTGCCAGCAGTTATGGACAGTACTACGAGCAGTACTTC | CASSYGQYYEQYF
TRBJ1-4 | - | TRBD1 | TRBV29-1 | 13 | TGCAGCGTCGAGGGGGCTACTAATGAAAAACTGTTTTTT | CSVEGATNEKLFF
TRBJ2-5 | - | TRBD2 | TRBV4-1 | 15 | TGCGCCAGCAGCCAGCTAGCGGGAGGGGAGGAGACCCAGTACTTC | CASSQLAGGEETQYF
TRBJ2-1 | - | - | TRBV2 | 13 | TGTGCCAGCAGTGAATCCAGGAGCCATGAGCAGTTCTTC | CASSESRSHEQFF
TRBJ2-1 | - | - | TRBV9 | 12 | TGTGCCAGCAGCGGACTAGTGAATGAGCAGTTCTTC | CASSGLVNEQFF
TRBJ2-2 | - | - | TRBV7-3 | 16 | TGTGCCAGCAGCTTAACTCCAGGGGCCCTGGGCGGGGAGCTGTTTTTT | CASSLTPGALGGELFF
TRBJ2-7 | - | TRBD2 | TRBV5-4 | 15 | TGTGCCAGCAGCTTGATGGGACTAGCGGGAGTCGAGCAGTACTTC | CASSLMGLAGVEQYF
TRBJ1-6 | - | - | TRBV14 | 16 | TGTGCCAGCAGCCAATTCACCGGACACGGAGGTTCACCCCTCCACTTT | CASSQFTGHGGSPLHF
TRBJ1-1 | once | - | TRBV5-1 | 13 | TGCGCCAGCAGCCCCGCCGGGGAGGCTGAAGCTTTCTTT | CASSPAGEAEAFF
TRBJ1-2 | once | TRBD1 | TRBV30 | 12 | TGTGCCGTGGGACAGGGTAACTATGGCTACACCTTC | CAVGQGNYGYTF
TRBJ2-7 | - | TRBD1 | TRBV10-2 | 14 | TGCGCCAGCAGCCTGGACAGGGGGGCCTACGAGCAGTACTTC | CASSLDRGAYEQYF
TRBJ2-7 | - | TRBD1 | TRBV2 | 14 | TGTGCCAGCAGCGCAGACAGGGTCAGTCACGAGCAGTACTTC | CASSADRVSHEQYF
TRBJ2-7 | - | TRBD1 | TRBV7-3 | 14 | TGTGCCAGCAGCGAGGACAGGTTTTCCTACGAGCAGTACTTC | CASSEDRFSYEQYF
TRBJ1-4 | - | TRBD1 | TRBV11-2 | 14 | TGTGCCAGCAGCTCCCGGACAGGGTATGAAAAACTGTTTTTT | CASSSRTGYEKLFF
TRBJ1-2 | - | - | TRBV6-5 | 12 | TGTGCCAGCAGTTACGACAGTCTCGGCTACACCTTC | CASSYDSLGYTF
TRBJ1-2 | once | TRBD1 | TRBV14 | 14 | TGTGCCAGCAGCCAAGGGGACAGGGTGTATGGCTACACCTTC | CASSQGDRVYGYTF
TRBJ2-7 | - | - | TRBV2 | 13 | TGTGCCAGCAGTGAAGAACAGGGCTACGAGCAGTACTTC | CASSEEQGYEQYF
TRBJ2-7 | - | - | TRBV28 | 15 | TGTGCCAGCAGTTTAGGTCAGGGCTACTCCTACGAGCAGTACTTC | CASSLGQGYSYEQYF
TRBJ2-5 | - | - | TRBV12-5 | 14 | TGTGCTAGTGGTTCCTCGGGCAGGCAAGAGACCCAGTACTTC | CASGSSGRQETQYF
TRBJ2-7 | once | TRBD2 | TRBV27 | 16 | TGTGCCAGCAGTTCTCTACTAGCGGCCCACTCCTACGAGCAGTACTTC | CASSSLLAAHSYEQYF
TRBJ2-1 | once | - | TRBV28 | 17 | TGTGCCAGCAGTTTCGAGCCCCGACTGAAGGCCCTCCATGAGCAGTTCTTC | CASSFEPRLKALHEQFF
TRBJ1-4 | - | TRBD1 | TRBV18 | 14 | TGTGCCAGTTCCTCGGGACAGGCGGCATGGGAACTGTTTTTT | CASSSGQAAWELFF
TRBJ1-5 | - | - | TRBV2 | 15 | TGTGCCAGCAGTGAAGTTAGGCAGCCGAATCAGCCCCAGCATTTT | CASSEVRQPNQPQHF
TRBJ2-3 | - | - | TRBV5-6 | 15 | TGTGCCAGCAGCTTTCAGTGGGGGTCCACAGATACGCAGTATTTT | CASSFQWGSTDTQYF
TRBJ2-2 | - | - | TRBV2 | 12 | TGTGCCAGCAGGCCGATGGCCGGGGAGCTGTTTTTT | CASRPMAGELFF
TRBJ2-7 | - | - | TRBV19 | 14 | TGTGCCAGTAGTACACACGAGAAGACCTACGAGCAGTACTTC | CASSTHEKTYEQYF
TRBJ1-4 | - | - | TRBV18 | 15 | TGTGCCAGCTCACTACAGGGTCTGGCTAATGAAAAACTGTTTTTT | CASSLQGLANEKLFF
TRBJ2-7 | - | TRBD2 | TRBV28 | 16 | TGTGCCAGCAGGCCCGGCCTTAGCGGGTTTTTCTACGAGCAGTACTTC | CASRPGLSGFFYEQYF
TRBJ1-1 | few | - | TRBV29-1 | 12 | TGCAGCGTTGAGGAGGAGAATTCTGAAGCTTTCTTT | CSVEEENSEAFF
TRBJ2-1 | - | - | TRBV27 | 15 | TGTGCCAGCAGTTTTGATTATAGCTCCTACAATGAGCAGTTCTTC | CASSFDYSSYNEQFF
TRBJ1-5 | - | - | TRBV6-1 | 14 | TGTGCCAGCAGGACTAACAGGGAAAATCAGCCCCAGCATTTT | CASRTNRENQPQHF